A single sample gave rise to the 10 T cell receptor beta chains below, sequenced in a study of cytotoxic CD8 clonotypes in ibrutinib-treated CLL. Profiled with immunoSEQ multiplex PCR; TCRdb holds only in-frame clones, not every one. The sample holds roughly 4,200 clones; around 83% are singletons and the top ten take 21%. The source material was PBMCs, sampled before ibrutinib treatment. The receptor set was obtained from a human donor with chronic lymphocytic leukemia.

This clone was counted a few times. The V and J genes are TRBV27 and TRBJ2-6, with D possibly matching TRBD2 (6 bases). CDR1 MNHEY and CDR2 SMNVEV come from the germline V gene (reference sequence). The CDR3 contains 16 residues. Trimming removed 5 bases at V and 2 bases at J, with 13 bases between. The CDR3 loop is CASSPGRSPGANVLTF. CDR3 nucleotides: TGTGCCAGCAGTCCAGGGAGGAGTCCTGGGGCCAACGTCCTGACTTTC.

This clone was counted a single time. The genes are TRBV11-2 and TRBJ2-1; maybe TRBD1 (6 bases). CDR3 length: 13 amino acids. Trimming left V 6 bases short and J 4 bases short, with 10 bases between. In germline, CDR1 is SGHAT, CDR2 FQNNGV. Here the CDR3 reads CASSTGRYNEQFF. CDR3 bases: TGTGCCAGCAGTACAGGGCGTTACAATGAGCAGTTCTTC.

V is TRBV28 and J is TRBJ1-5; no clear D. Germline V gives CDR1 MDHEN, CDR2 SYDVKM. The germline V and J ends were trimmed by 3 bases and 0 bases, with 15 bases remaining between them. CDR3 length equals 17 residues. The CDR3 sequence: CASSFYGRAYSNQPQHF. As DNA, the CDR3 is TGTGCCAGCAGTTTCTACGGACGGGCATATAGCAATCAGCCCCAGCATTTT.

Here the CDR3 reads CANRQGRESYEQYF. The DNA for the CDR3 is TGCGCCAACCGACAGGGGAGGGAGTCCTACGAGCAGTACTTC. The chain carries TRBV5-1 and TRBJ2-7; D is possibly TRBD1 (8 bases). This CDR3 spans 14 amino acids. Germline CDR1 reads SGHRS; CDR2 reads YFSETQ. The V end lost 9 bases, the J end lost 1 base, and 17 bases lay between the germline ends. Variable domain in full (rest from reference TRBV5-1 and TRBJ2-7): KAGVTQTPRYLIKTRGQQVTLSCSPISGHRSVSWYQQTPGQGLQFLFEYFSETQRNKGNFPGRFSGRQFSNSRSEMNVSTLELGDSALYLCANRQGRESYEQYFGPGTRLTVT.

The chain couples TRBV5-1 to TRBJ2-7; 10 nucleotides align to TRBD2. Unmatched junction bases numbered 0, after V lost 0 bases and J lost 0 bases. The CDR3 spans 15 residues. The V gene's germline CDR1 is SGHRS and CDR2 YFSETQ. This CDR3 is CASSLVAGGSYEQYF. DNA of the CDR3: TGCGCCAGCAGCTTGGTAGCGGGAGGCTCCTACGAGCAGTACTTC. The variable domain in full, completed from reference TRBV5-1 and TRBJ2-7, reads KAGVTQTPRYLIKTRGQQVTLSCSPISGHRSVSWYQQTPGQGLQFLFEYFSETQRNKGNFPGRFSGRQFSNSRSEMNVSTLELGDSALYLCASSLVAGGSYEQYFGPGTRLTVT.

This clone was found once. This chain links TRBV20-1 with TRBJ2-3; D ambiguous. V lost 6 bases, J lost 6 bases, and 10 bases lay in between. Per germline, CDR1 DFQATT and CDR2 SNEGSKA (reference sequence). The CDR3 spans 11 residues. CDR3 protein: CSAPTWDTQYF. As DNA, the CDR3 is TGCAGTGCCCCTACGTGGGATACGCAGTATTTT.

The J gene is TRBJ2-7, the V gene TRBV29-1, with D possibly matching TRBD1 (5 bases). Looked up from germline, CDR1 is SQVTM and CDR2 is ANQGSEA. The CDR3 length is 13 residues. Trimming removed 6 bases from V and 5 bases from J, with 17 bases in between. CDR3 DNA: TGCAGCGTCCGAACAGGATTGAGCAACGAGCAGTACTTC. Its translation is CSVRTGLSNEQYF.

The chain couples TRBV19 to TRBJ1-5, with D unresolved. Trimming removed 6 bases from V and 2 bases from J, with 8 bases in between. This CDR3 is 13 amino acids long. Germline V lookup: CDR1 LNHDA, CDR2 SQIVND (reference sequence). CDR3 bases: TGTGCCAGTAGCCGGTCGGGCAATCAGCCCCAGCATTTT. This gives the protein CASSRSGNQPQHF. Complete variable domain (other parts from reference TRBV19 and TRBJ1-5): DGGITQSPKYLFRKEGQNVTLSCEQNLNHDAMYWYRQDPGQGLRLIYYSQIVNDFQKGDIAEGYSVSREKKESFPLTVTSAQKNPTAFYLCASSRSGNQPQHFGDGTRLSIL.

Notes on this clone: The same CDR3 also results from other DNA sequences found in this sample. This chain joins TRBV19 and TRBJ2-3, with D unresolved. CDR3 length: 10 amino acids. V dropped 8 bases and J dropped 6 bases, with 6 bases sitting between them. In germline, CDR1 is LNHDA, CDR2 SQIVND (reference sequence). The DNA of the CDR3 is TGTGCCAGTCATGGCGATACGCAGTATTTT. It encodes CASHGDTQYF.

The V and J genes are TRBV10-3 and TRBJ2-7; D remains unclear. Trimming pared 3 bases from V and 2 bases from J, leaving 14 bases between. Germline values: CDR1 ENHRY, CDR2 SYGVKD. The CDR3 covers 15 residues. The CDR3 loop is CAISDGDQSAYEQYF. The CDR3 nucleotides read TGTGCCATCAGTGATGGCGACCAGAGTGCCTACGAGCAGTACTTC.